Listed below are T cell receptor beta chains from one sample, sequenced in a study of T cells in Graves' hyperthyroidism and ophthalmopathy. TCRdb reprocessed the multiplex PCR reads with MiXCR, giving one entry per CDR3 protein. Here the sample spans under 70,000 distinct CDR3 sequences, roughly 50% being singletons. Sequenced: blood. The source is a woman aged 60-75 years with Graves' ophthalmopathy. Both conserved end residues are part of each CDR3. The D gene is left open where the match is weak. Part of the rows lack a size; the others show once, few, many or a class for expanded clones.

abundance	v_gene	d_gene	j_gene	CDR3nt	CDR3aa
many	TRBV20-1	-	TRBJ2-7	TGCAGTGCTAGAGGCGGGATGGGGGCCTACGAGCAGTACTTC	CSARGGMGAYEQYF
many	TRBV7-6	-	TRBJ1-3	TGTGCCAGCAGCTACCGGCCTCCCACGTCGGGCTCTGGAAACACCATATATTTT	CASSYRPPTSGSGNTIYF
many	TRBV7-2	-	TRBJ1-2	TGCGCCAGCAGCCAAGGCCTCGGGACCTCGGGCTATGGCTACACCTTC	CASSQGLGTSGYGYTF
-	TRBV5-6	-	TRBJ1-3	TGTGCCAGCAGCTTGGGGGGCCGGCGGGGAAACACCATATATTTT	CASSLGGRRGNTIYF
-	TRBV10-3	-	TRBJ2-5	TGTGCCATCAGTGATCTACAGCTTCAAGAGACCCAGTACTTC	CAISDLQLQETQYF
-	TRBV6-4	TRBD2	TRBJ2-7	TGTGCCAGCAGTGACGGGACTAGCGGGAGCACCGGGGAGCTGTACTTC	CASSDGTSGSTGELYF
-	TRBV9	-	TRBJ2-5	TGTGCCAGCAGGGGGGACATGGCAGTCCAAGAGACCCAGTACTTC	CASRGDMAVQETQYF
many	TRBV5-6	TRBD1	TRBJ1-1	TGTGCCAGCAGCGTGACACCAGGGGGCAGGACTGAAGCTTTCTTT	CASSVTPGGRTEAFF
-	TRBV5-1	-	TRBJ2-6	TGCGCCAGCAGCTTGCCCTCCAGCTCTGGGGCCAACGTCCTGACTTTC	CASSLPSSSGANVLTF
-	TRBV15	TRBD1	TRBJ2-1	TGTGCCACCAGCAGAGGGGACAGGAGCTCCTACAATGAGCAGTTCTTC	CATSRGDRSSYNEQFF
few	TRBV15	-	TRBJ1-4	TGTGCCACCAGCAGAGATCGCAGAGGCAGCATTTTT	CATSRDRRGSIF
-	TRBV20-1	-	TRBJ2-5	-	CSAQERGLNTEAFFGQETQYF
-	TRBV4-2	-	TRBJ2-5	TGTGCCAGCAGCCATGATGACAGGCAAGAGACCCAGTACTTC	CASSHDDRQETQYF
medium-sized	TRBV24-1	-	TRBJ1-5	TGTGCCACCAGTGATTTCAGGGGTCAGCCCCAGCATTTT	CATSDFRGQPQHF
-	TRBV18	-	TRBJ2-5	TGTGCCAGCTCACCATACCTCCCCGAGACCCAGTACTTC	CASSPYLPETQYF
many	TRBV4-1	-	TRBJ1-1	TGCGCCAGCAGCCAAGGGACAGTCGGTATGGCTTTCTTT	CASSQGTVGMAFF
-	TRBV9	-	TRBJ2-1	TGTGCCAGCAGCGTGGGAAGAGCTGATGAGCAGCTCTTC	CASSVGRADEQLF
-	TRBV19	TRBD1	TRBJ2-3	TGTGCCAGGAAGTCCCCCACGGGACAGCCGCGGACAGATACGCAGTATTTT	CARKSPTGQPRTDTQYF
many	TRBV5-4	-	TRBJ2-1	TGTGCCAGCAGCTTGGCCGTGTCCTACAATGAGCAGTTCTTC	CASSLAVSYNEQFF
-	TRBV2	-	TRBJ2-3	TGTGCCAGCAGTGAAGGAGCGGTTAGCACAGATACTCAGTATTTT	CASSEGAVSTDTQYF
-	TRBV7-2	-	TRBJ1-1	TGTGCCAGCAGCTTGGGGGCTGGTCCTAACACTGAAGCTTTCTTT	CASSLGAGPNTEAFF
many	TRBV12-3/TRBV12-4	TRBD1	TRBJ1-1	TGTGCCAGCAGCTACCAGGGGGCAGGGACTGAAGCTTTCTTT	CASSYQGAGTEAFF
-	TRBV19	-	TRBJ1-1	TGTGCCAGTAGTATAGGCAGGACCAACACTGAAGCTTTCTTT	CASSIGRTNTEAFF
few	TRBV20-1	-	TRBJ2-7	TGCAGTGCTCTCGCGCGGAACTACGAGCAGTACTTC	CSALARNYEQYF
many	TRBV6-1	TRBD1	TRBJ1-5	TGTGCCAGCGGACAGGGTAATCAGCCCCAGCATTTT	CASGQGNQPQHF
-	TRBV5-4	TRBD2	TRBJ2-3	TGTGCCAGCAGCCGGGGACTAGCGGGAGGAGGTAGAAGCACAGATACGCAGTATTTT	CASSRGLAGGGRSTDTQYF
many	TRBV28	-	TRBJ2-1	TGTGCCAGCAGTTCGCCCAGGAACTCCTACAATGAGCAGTTCTTC	CASSSPRNSYNEQFF
many	TRBV19	-	TRBJ2-3	TGTGCCAGTAGTATAGATCTCCGGGGGTACACAGATACGCAGTATTTT	CASSIDLRGYTDTQYF
many	TRBV5-4	-	TRBJ1-1	TGTGCCAGCAGCTTGCGGGGCAGGGGCTTCACTGAAGCTTTCTTT	CASSLRGRGFTEAFF
-	TRBV7-9	TRBD1	TRBJ2-6	TGTGCCAGCATCAGGACAGGGATCTCCTGTGGGGCCAACGTCCTGGCTTTC	CASIRTGISCGANVLAF
many	TRBV7-9	TRBD1	TRBJ1-1	TGTGCCAGTTCCCCTCGGGACAGCTGGAACACTGAAGCTTTCTTT	CASSPRDSWNTEAFF
many	TRBV5-4	TRBD1	TRBJ2-1	TGTGCCAGCACCTTAGGGACAGCTTCCACTAATGAGCAGTTCTTC	CASTLGTASTNEQFF
many	TRBV27	-	TRBJ2-1	TGTGCCAGCAGTTTATCGGCATACAATGAGCAGTTCTTC	CASSLSAYNEQFF
many	TRBV5-5	TRBD2	TRBJ2-3	TGTGCCAGCAGCCCATATACTAGCGGGAGAGCAGATACGCAGTATTTT	CASSPYTSGRADTQYF
-	TRBV15	-	TRBJ2-1	TGTGCCACCAGCAGAGAACCCAGCCTTACAGGGCTTACTTACAATGAGCAGTTCTTC	CATSREPSLTGLTYNEQFF
many	TRBV20-1	TRBD1	TRBJ2-3	TGCAGTGCTAGCGAGACAGGGATAGATACGCAGTATTTT	CSASETGIDTQYF
-	TRBV24-1	-	TRBJ2-1	TGTGCCACCAGTGAGCCGGGGAGCAATGAGCAGTTCTTC	CATSEPGSNEQFF
-	TRBV15	-	TRBJ1-2	TGTGCCACCAGTGTGTCAGGGCCAGAGTATGGCTACACCTTC	CATSVSGPEYGYTF